The entry that follows covers one TCR beta chain sequence. Trimming took off 6 bases at V and 4 bases at J, with 15 bases between the two ends. This CDR3 contains 13 residues. Germline V gene sequence: CDR1 SQVTM, CDR2 ANQGSEA. This record belongs to a study of blood T cell repertoires in COVID-19. About the study: Whether acute or convalescent, the COVID-19 samples came from the United States, Italy and Spain.

In the original processing: Amplification from reference gene primers served as the basis for estimated nucleated cell counts. This table comes from immunoSEQ multiplex PCR, and its TCRdb copy is limited to in-frame clones, with some not included. Clone size and the V and J calls come from that table; the DNA yielded D and trimming. The top ten hold under 5.5% of the sample, which has roughly 280,000 clones, less than 90% seen once. V is TRBV29-1 and J is TRBJ1-2, with D maybe TRBD1 (6 bases). The source is a man between 60 and 75 years old with acute or convalescent COVID-19. The sample was peripheral blood. The CDR3 nucleotides are TGCAGCGTGTCAGCAGGGGACGGCTATGGCTACACCTTC. It encodes CSVSAGDGYGYTF.